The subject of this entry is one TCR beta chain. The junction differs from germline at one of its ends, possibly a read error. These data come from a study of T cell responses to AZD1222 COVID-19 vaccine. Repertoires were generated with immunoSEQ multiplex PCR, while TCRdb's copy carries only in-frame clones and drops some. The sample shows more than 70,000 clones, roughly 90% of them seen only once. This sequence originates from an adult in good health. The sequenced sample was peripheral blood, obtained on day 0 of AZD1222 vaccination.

CDR3 residues: CASSLESGGAKF. The DNA of the CDR3 is TGTGCCAGCAGCTTGGAGTCAGGGGGCGCGAAGTTT. The chain is built from TRBV5-6 and TRBJ1-1, with 8 nucleotides matching TRBD1. Germline CDR1 reads SGHDT; CDR2 reads YYEEEE. The CDR3 extends over 12 amino acids. Filled out from reference TRBV5-6 and TRBJ1-1, the complete variable domain reads DAGVTQSPTHLIKTRGQQVTLRCSPKSGHDTVSWYQQALGQGPQFIFQYYEEEERQRGNFPDRFSGHQFPNYSSELNVNALLLGDSALYLCASSLESGGAKFGQGTRLTVV.